These 27 T cell receptor beta chains share one sample of origin, sequenced in a study of cytomegalovirus exposure and HLA in healthy donors. The PCR made use of 60 Vbeta and 13 Jbeta primers. Assay: immunoSEQ multiplex PCR; the TCRdb copy retains only in-frame clones and omits some. The sample consists of 60,000 to 70,000 clones, 55% to 65% of them appearing once. Material for sequencing was PBMCs. These receptors were obtained from a woman between 45 and 65 years old in good health and CMV-seronegative.

This chain connects TRBV9 to TRBJ1-1; the D gene is possibly TRBD1 (5 bases). This CDR3 has 15 amino acids. V was clipped by 0 bases and J by 4 bases, with 13 bases between them. Germline-derived CDR1 and CDR2 are SGDLS and YYNGEE. The CDR3 is CASSVDAGLGTEAFF. The CDR3 coding sequence is TGTGCCAGCAGCGTAGATGCGGGGCTGGGCACTGAAGCTTTCTTT.

As for this clone: Other DNA sequences within the sample encode an identical CDR3. The rearrangement links TRBV5-4 to TRBJ2-1, with TRBD1 matching 9 bases. V lost 4 bases and J lost 1; bases outside the gene matches: 3. Germline lookup yields CDR1 SGHNT and CDR2 YYREEE (reference sequence). This CDR3 has 15 amino acids. CDR3 region: CASSPGTGSYNEQFF. CDR3 DNA sequence: TGTGCCAGCAGCCCCGGGACAGGGTCCTACAATGAGCAGTTCTTC.

The chain joins TRBV4-1 to TRBJ2-2; 7 bases are shared with TRBD2. The CDR3 spans 16 residues. The V gene end was trimmed by 5 bases and the J gene end by 3 bases; junction bases not matched to a gene: 9. Germline lookup yields CDR1 MGHRA and CDR2 YSYEKL. CDR3 sequence (DNA): TGCGCCAGCAGCACGGGCGGGGGACTTTACACCGGGGAGCTGTTTTTT. Translation gives CASSTGGGLYTGELFF.

There are a few counts of this clone. The chain is built from TRBV19 and TRBJ2-7; 10 nucleotides line up with TRBD1. CDR1 and CDR2 from the germline V gene are LNHDA and SQIVND (reference sequence). This CDR3 contains 15 residues. V trimming: 1 base; J trimming: 4 bases; junction bases outside the gene matches: 4. The CDR3 DNA sequence: TGTGCCAGTAGTATAGTCGGGACAGGGGAATACGAGCAGTACTTC. This codes for CASSIVGTGEYEQYF.

V usage is TRBV5-4 and J usage is TRBJ2-1; TRBD2 matches 10 bases. The CDR3 loop spans 15 amino acids. Germline V gene lookup returns CDR1 SGHNT and CDR2 YYREEE (reference sequence). The J segment lost 7 bases and the V segment lost 9 bases, leaving 13 bases of the junction unmatched. The CDR3: CATKDTGLARNEQFF. The DNA of the CDR3 is TGTGCCACCAAGGACACGGGACTAGCGCGGAATGAGCAGTTCTTC.

This chain connects TRBV5-1 to TRBJ2-5, with D tentatively TRBD2 (6 bases). The CDR3 loop spans 14 amino acids. CDR1 is SGHRS and CDR2 is YFSETQ in the germline V gene. Trimming pared 4 bases from V and 5 bases from J, leaving 15 bases between. The CDR3 is CASSPGTSDETQYF. The CDR3 DNA reads TGCGCCAGCAGCCCCGGGACTTCTGACGAGACCCAGTACTTC.

This rearrangement joins TRBV10-3 to TRBJ1-2; 7 bases fit TRBD1. This CDR3 region has 14 residues. CDR1 is ENHRY and CDR2 is SYGVKD in the germline V gene. Unmatched junction bases numbered 13, after V lost 10 bases and J lost 5 bases. For the CDR3, the DNA is TGTGCCAGCCAAAAACAGGGGCCCTCTTATGGCTACACCTTC. Translating gives CASQKQGPSYGYTF.

The rearrangement links TRBV19 to TRBJ2-1, with 7 bases aligning to TRBD1. Per the germline V gene, CDR1 is LNHDA and CDR2 is SQIVND (reference sequence). J gave up 4 bases and V 4 bases, and 4 bases lay outside the gene matches. The CDR3 is made up of 14 amino acids. In DNA, the CDR3 is TGTGCCAGTAGTACCCGGACAGGTTACAATGAGCAGTTCTTC. Translating it yields CASSTRTGYNEQFF.

The chain has TRBV9 and TRBJ2-7; 7 nucleotides align to TRBD1. CDR1 is SGDLS and CDR2 is YYNGEE in the germline V gene. The ends lost 2 bases at V and 0 bases at J; junction bases unmatched: 8. The CDR3 length is 16 residues. The CDR3, as DNA: TGTGCCAGCAGCGTTACAGGGGACCTACCCTCCTACGAGCAGTACTTC. Translated: CASSVTGDLPSYEQYF.

The V call is TRBV2, the J call TRBJ2-5; D remains ambiguous. CDR1 SNHLY and CDR2 FYNNEI come from the germline V gene. The CDR3 consists of 13 residues. V was trimmed by 4 bases and J by 3 bases, leaving 9 bases between them. The CDR3 DNA sequence: TGTGCCAGCAGTGCGGGTCTGGAAGAGACCCAGTACTTC. Its protein is CASSAGLEETQYF. The full variable domain, its missing parts supplied by reference TRBV2 and TRBJ2-5, is EPEVTQTPSHQVTQMGQEVILRCVPISNHLYFYWYRQILGQKVEFLVSFYNNEISEKSEIFDDQFSVERPDGSNFTLKIRSTKLEDSAMYFCASSAGLEETQYFGPGTRLLVL.

The chain employs TRBV5-1 and TRBJ2-3; 13 bases fit TRBD2. The germline gives CDR1 SGHRS, CDR2 YFSETQ. Trimming removed 4 bases from V and 2 bases from J; junction bases left unmatched: 4. This CDR3 contains 16 residues. CDR3 protein: CASSKTSGRSTDTQYF. The CDR3 DNA reads as TGCGCCAGCAGCAAGACTAGCGGGAGGTCCACAGATACGCAGTATTTT.

A few counts support this clone. The chain carries TRBV6-5 and TRBJ1-5; unclear D gene. The V gene's germline CDR1 is MNHEY and CDR2 SVGAGI. This CDR3 is built from 13 residues. Deletions cut 0 bases from V and 5 bases from J, with 5 bases between. CDR3 DNA sequence: TGTGCCAGCAGTTACTCGAGGGATCAGCCCCAGCATTTT. It yields the protein CASSYSRDQPQHF.

The CDR3 nucleotides read TGTGCCACCAGCAGAGTTAGGACTAGCGGGGGGCAAGAGACCCAGTACTTC. Residues: CATSRVRTSGGQETQYF. This chain uses TRBV15 with TRBJ2-5, with 14 bases aligning to TRBD2. After removal of 1 base from V and 2 bases from J, the junction contained 3 bases not matched to a gene. This CDR3 is built from 17 residues. The V gene's germline CDR1 is LNHNV and CDR2 YYDKDF (reference sequence).

V usage is TRBV19 and J usage is TRBJ1-2; D is ambiguous. The germline V gene has CDR1 LNHDA and CDR2 SQIVND (reference sequence). The CDR3 length is 11 residues. V was pared by 6 bases and J by 3 bases, with 5 bases between. The CDR3 DNA sequence: TGTGCCAGTAGCCTTTACTATGGCTACACCTTC. It codes for CASSLYYGYTF.

This clone occurred a few times. The genes are TRBV4-3 and TRBJ2-2; 13 nucleotides line up with TRBD2. Germline V CDR1 and CDR2: LGHNA, YSLEER. With V trimmed by 2 bases and J by 7 bases, 7 bases remained unmatched. The CDR3 runs to 17 residues. CDR3 nucleotide sequence: TGCGCCAGCAGCCAACTACTAGCGGGAGGGCCACACGGGGAGCTGTTTTTT. Protein product: CASSQLLAGGPHGELFF.

This clone was seen once. J is TRBJ2-7 and V is TRBV5-4; D ambiguous. The CDR3 sequence is 12 residues long. CDR1 and CDR2 (germline): SGHNT, YYREEE (reference sequence). V was trimmed by 0 bases and J by 7 bases, leaving 8 bases between them. Here the CDR3 reads CASSLGSLEQYF. Written as DNA, the CDR3 is TGTGCCAGCAGCTTGGGGAGTTTGGAGCAGTACTTC. Combining the CDR3 with reference TRBV5-4 and TRBJ2-7 gives the whole variable domain ETGVTQSPTHLIKTRGQQVTLRCSSQSGHNTVSWYQQALGQGPQFIFQYYREEENGRGNFPPRFSGLQFPNYSSELNVNALELDDSALYLCASSLGSLEQYFGPGTRLTVT.

The J gene is TRBJ2-1, the V gene TRBV4-3; 8 bases fit TRBD2. The CDR3 totals 17 residues. The junction had 12 bases not matched to a gene; V was cut back by 1 base and J by 7 bases. CDR1 and CDR2 (germline): LGHNA, YSLEER. In DNA form, the CDR3 reads TGCGCCAGCAGCCAAGGGCGAACTAGCGGCGGTGAAAATGAGCAGTTCTTC. Translation: CASSQGRTSGGENEQFF.

The chain has TRBV28 and TRBJ2-7, with D perhaps matching TRBD1 (5 bases). CDR3 length: 14 residues. CDR1 and CDR2 from the germline V gene are MDHEN and SYDVKM. The ends were cut back, 3 bases at V and 2 bases at J, with 11 bases in the middle. As DNA, the CDR3 is TGTGCCAGCAGTTTGGGGCAGGCCCCCTACGAGCAGTACTTC. Its translation is CASSLGQAPYEQYF.

This chain connects TRBV6-5 to TRBJ2-1; D gene ambiguous. Per the germline V gene, CDR1 is MNHEY and CDR2 is SVGAGI. This CDR3 has 15 amino acids. Trimming shortened V by 0 bases and J by 6 bases, and 12 bases separated the two germline ends. The CDR3, as DNA: TGTGCCAGCAGTTACTCGATATCGGAGCGCAATGAGCAGTTCTTC. This gives the protein CASSYSISERNEQFF.

The sample holds many counts of this clone. The chain joins TRBV12-5 to TRBJ1-1, with 10 nucleotides matching TRBD1. Germline CDR1 reads LGHNT; CDR2 reads FRNRAP. CDR3 length: 15 amino acids. The V segment lost 1 base and the J segment 3 bases; nucleotides outside the gene matches: 2. The CDR3 region has the DNA TGTGCTAGTGGTTTGGCGGGGACAGGGGACACTGAAGCTTTCTTT. It specifies CASGLAGTGDTEAFF.

This clone came up once. The gene calls are TRBV28 and TRBJ2-7; TRBD2 aligns across 9 bases. The junction had 5 bases not matched to a gene; V was cut back by 3 bases and J by 2 bases. Germline V gene lookup returns CDR1 MDHEN and CDR2 SYDVKM. The CDR3 has 15 amino acids. The CDR3 DNA sequence: TGTGCCAGCAGTTTTAGCGGGAGTACGACCTACGAGCAGTACTTC. It codes for CASSFSGSTTYEQYF.

This sequence joins TRBV13 and TRBJ1-2, with D uncertain. Looked up from germline, CDR1 is PRHDT and CDR2 is FYEKMQ (reference sequence). The CDR3 loop spans 16 amino acids. V dropped 0 bases and J dropped 4 bases, with 15 bases sitting between them. The CDR3 sequence: CASSLGGRDFGYGYTF. The DNA of the CDR3 is TGTGCCAGCAGCTTAGGAGGCCGCGACTTCGGCTATGGCTACACCTTC.

V gene TRBV6-5 combines with J gene TRBJ2-1; D remains ambiguous. Germline V gene lookup returns CDR1 MNHEY and CDR2 SVGAGI. Trimming took off 4 bases at V and 10 bases at J, with 20 bases between the two ends. This CDR3 spans 15 amino acids. The CDR3: CASSSTALHTREQFF. The CDR3, as DNA: TGTGCCAGCAGTTCGACGGCCCTACACACGCGGGAGCAGTTCTTC.

The chain links TRBV23-1 to TRBJ2-7; D uncertain. TRBV23-1 is treated as an ORF (open reading frame) with a function not yet certain. The CDR3 covers 15 residues. V was cut by 0 bases and J by 2 bases, with 11 bases left in between. The CDR3 DNA reads as TGCGCCAGCAGTCAATCGGAGCCACTTCCCTACGAGCAGTACTTC. Protein sequence: CASSQSEPLPYEQYF.

The gene calls are TRBV29-1 and TRBJ1-1, with D perhaps TRBD1 (5 bases). The CDR3 length is 13 residues. V was shortened by 3 bases and J by 2 bases, with 10 bases between the two germline ends. Germline-derived CDR1 and CDR2 are SQVTM and ANQGSEA. Here the CDR3 reads CSVEGRGNTEAFF. Here the CDR3 DNA reads TGCAGCGTTGAGGGGCGGGGCAACACTGAAGCTTTCTTT. The variable domain in full, with the rest retrieved from reference TRBV29-1 and TRBJ1-1, is SAVISQKPSRDICQRGTSLTIQCQVDSQVTMMFWYRQQPGQSLTLIATANQGSEATYESGFVIDKFPISRPNLTFSTLTVSNMSPEDSSIYLCSVEGRGNTEAFFGQGTRLTVV.

V and J are TRBV9 and TRBJ2-1, with TRBD2 matching 9 bases. Germline trimming cut 1 base from V and 9 bases from J; bases unmatched to any gene: 14. The CDR3 sequence is 17 residues long. Germline assignment: CDR1 SGDLS and CDR2 YYNGEE. This CDR3 reads CASSVSGRPRNEGEQFF. CDR3 DNA sequence: TGTGCCAGCAGCGTAAGCGGGAGGCCTAGAAATGAGGGTGAGCAGTTCTTC.

This clone was detected only a few times. This sequence joins TRBV4-2 and TRBJ1-3; 7 bases align to TRBD1. The CDR3 loop spans 15 amino acids. Germline CDR1 is LGHNA and CDR2 is YNFKEQ. After removal of 0 bases from V and 8 bases from J, the junction contained 7 bases not matched to a gene. The DNA for the CDR3 is TGTGCCAGCAGCCAAGATGGGCAGGGGGACGACACCATATATTTT. It specifies CASSQDGQGDDTIYF.